The sample holds one count of the clone carrying this T cell receptor beta chain. Its target is not known. This sample was included in a study of cytomegalovirus exposure and HLA in healthy donors. Study background: The approximately 100 million unique TCR beta sequences, from roughly 170 million T cells, were found by an earlier analysis.

Study findings and constraints: Per a prior analysis, the majority of TCR beta V segments were productive roughly 87% or roughly 30% of the time. Apart from CMV serostatus, no immune exposure information was available.

Researchers ran the PCR with 60 Vbeta and 13 Jbeta primers. Repertoires were generated with immunoSEQ multiplex PCR, while TCRdb's copy carries only in-frame clones and drops some. Of some 150,000 clones listed, 55% to 85% are singletons. Source material: PBMCs. This TCR was recovered from a man between 40 and 49 years old in good health and CMV-seronegative.

The CDR3 here is CASSLSGRARLSQYF. For the CDR3, the DNA is TGTGCCAGCAGCTTAAGCGGGAGGGCCCGATTGTCCCAGTACTTC. The rearrangement links TRBV6-8 to TRBJ2-5, with TRBD2 matching over 10 bases. CDR1 is MNHGY and CDR2 is SAAAGT in the germline V gene. CDR3 size: 15 residues. V lost 6 bases and J lost 9; bases outside the gene matches: 13.